These 9 T cell receptor beta chains came from one sample sequenced in a study of T-cell memory formation after mild COVID-19. TCRdb redid the calling of the 5' RACE reads with MiXCR, one entry per CDR3 protein. In the table there are more than 70,000 distinct CDR3 sequences, over 11% of which are singletons. The sequenced material came from PBMCs or a T cell subset sorted from them (not recorded which). These receptor sequences come from an adult woman who had mild COVID-19 (a few samples of this study predate the infection). Cell type and time point are not known.

This chain links TRBV3-1 with TRBJ2-5; D is possibly TRBD1 (5 bases). Germline loops: CDR1 LGHDT, CDR2 YNNKEL (reference sequence). The CDR3 runs to 14 residues. With 4 bases removed from V and 5 bases from J, the gap between germline ends came to 14 bases. The CDR3 sequence is CASSLQGQDETQYF. Written as DNA, the CDR3 is TGTGCCAGCAGCCTCCAGGGCCAAGACGAGACCCAGTACTTC.

The sample holds a few counts of this clonotype. The chain is built from TRBV25-1 and TRBJ1-6, with D possibly being TRBD1 (6 bases). Germline CDR1 MGHDK, CDR2 SYGVNS. V lost 5 bases and J lost 10, with 18 bases in between. The CDR3 is made up of 15 amino acids. CDR3 sequence reads: CASSLTDSFGSPLHF. The CDR3 DNA reads TGTGCCAGCAGTCTGACGGACAGCTTCGGATCACCCCTCCACTTT.

This clonotype has just a few counts. The rearrangement uses TRBV4-1 and TRBJ1-4; D might be TRBD1 (5 bases). CDR1 is MGHRA, CDR2 YSYEKL, per germline. V shed 1 base and J shed 1 base, with 13 bases lying between them. The CDR3 length is 17 residues. CDR3 sequence reads: CASSQVGGTKTNEKLFF. The DNA of the CDR3 is TGCGCCAGCAGCCAAGTTGGGGGGACGAAAACTAATGAAAAACTGTTTTTT.

A few counts support this clonotype. The chain couples TRBV5-6 to TRBJ1-2; the D gene is possibly TRBD1 (6 bases). The CDR3 has 13 residues. V was pared by 2 bases and J by 4 bases, with 9 bases between. In germline, CDR1 is SGHDT, CDR2 YYEEEE. CDR3 DNA sequence: TGTGCCAGCAGCTTCGGGGACATCTATGGCTACACCTTC. Translating it yields CASSFGDIYGYTF.

For this clonotype: Germline is not matched at one junction end, which may reflect a read error. This rearrangement joins TRBV7-7 to TRBJ2-2, with TRBD2 identical over 8 bases. Germline CDR1 and CDR2: SSHAT and FNYEAQ (reference sequence). CDR3 length: 17 residues. In DNA form, the CDR3 reads TGTGCTAGCAGCTTAGCAGCGGGAGTCGAGACCACCGGGGAGCTGTTTTTT. It encodes CASSLAAGVETTGELFF.

The chain has TRBV5-1 and TRBJ2-5; 8 bases line up with TRBD1. The CDR3 extends over 13 amino acids. V was clipped by 5 bases and J by 4 bases; unmatched bases: 4. Germline CDR1 is SGHRS and CDR2 is YFSETQ. CDR3 sequence (DNA): TGCGCCAGCAGTACAGGGGGAATAGAGACCCAGTACTTC. Translating gives CASSTGGIETQYF.

Only one count was recorded for this clonotype. The genes are TRBV30 and TRBJ1-2; 9 bases line up with TRBD1. V lost 4 bases and J lost 4; bases outside the gene matches: 13. Germline CDR1 reads GTSNPN; CDR2 reads SVGIG (reference sequence). The CDR3 is 16 amino acids. CDR3 bases: TGTGCCTGGAAGGGACAGGGCGCTGTAATCGTCTATGGCTACACCTTC. Its translation: CAWKGQGAVIVYGYTF.

V is TRBV11-2 and J is TRBJ2-1; D assignment may be TRBD1 or TRBD2 (5 bases each). The germline V gene encodes CDR1 SGHAT and CDR2 FQNNGV. The CDR3 is 18 amino acids. V lost 5 bases to trimming and J lost 5 bases, with 25 bases between them. CDR3 protein: CASSQHFYPQRGDNEQFF. CDR3 DNA: TGTGCCAGCAGCCAACACTTCTACCCTCAGAGGGGAGACAATGAGCAGTTCTTC.

At least ten counts were recorded for this clonotype. This chain links TRBV7-9 with TRBJ2-7, with a possible D match to TRBD1 (5 bases). Germline V gene lookup returns CDR1 SEHNR and CDR2 FQNEAQ (reference sequence). Deletions cut 3 bases from V and 6 bases from J, with 21 bases between. This CDR3 comprises 16 residues. CDR3 in amino acids: CASSLDLRQGGREQYF. The DNA of the CDR3 is TGTGCCAGCAGCTTGGACCTCAGGCAGGGTGGACGCGAGCAGTACTTC. The variable domain in full, completed from reference TRBV7-9 and TRBJ2-7, reads DTGVSQNPRHKITKRGQNVTFRCDPISEHNRLYWYRQTLGQGPEFLTYFQNEAQLEKSRLLSDRFSAERPKGSFSTLEIQRTEQGDSAMYLCASSLDLRQGGREQYFGPGTRLTVT.